This TCR beta chain appears in the sequencing data of a study of blood T cell repertoires in COVID-19. Across the whole study: In Cohort 3, a recovered donor had either two negative PCRs, clearance, or symptom resolution. T cells, B-cell-depleted T cells, or PBMCs provided the cDNA or gDNA that served as material. Samples representing acute and convalescent COVID-19 were sourced from the United States, Italy and Spain.

Here immunoSEQ multiplex PCR was the method, and the copy in TCRdb shows in-frame clones only, minus some. The repertoire includes roughly 200,000 clones, about 90% of them detected once, and roughly 3.2% sits in the top ten. Categorization into cohorts depended on clinical history that participants reported. V was cut by 3 bases and J by 5 bases, with 7 bases left in between. CDR1 and CDR2 (germline): SEHNR, FQNEAQ (reference sequence). This CDR3 is 12 amino acids long. V and J are TRBV7-9 and TRBJ2-5; D ambiguous. Sequencing was done on a sample of PBMCs or T cells enriched from blood (not recorded which). The origin of this receptor is a woman in her 50s in a cohort exposed to, infected with or recovered from COVID-19 (not recorded which). The CDR3: CASSLSGETQYF. For the CDR3, the DNA is TGTGCCAGCAGCTTGTCCGGGGAGACCCAGTACTTC.